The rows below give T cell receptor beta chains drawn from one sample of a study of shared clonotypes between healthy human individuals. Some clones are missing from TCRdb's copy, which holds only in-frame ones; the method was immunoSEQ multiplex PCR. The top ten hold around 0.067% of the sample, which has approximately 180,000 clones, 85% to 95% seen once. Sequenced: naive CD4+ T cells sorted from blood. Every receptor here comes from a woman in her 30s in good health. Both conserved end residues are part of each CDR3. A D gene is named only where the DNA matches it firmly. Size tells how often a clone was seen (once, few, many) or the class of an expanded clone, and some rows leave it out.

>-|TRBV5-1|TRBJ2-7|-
TGCGCCAGCAGCTTGTTTACGAGGGCAGGGGACAACGAGCAGTACTTC
CASSLFTRAGDNEQYF
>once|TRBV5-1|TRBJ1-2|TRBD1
TGCGCCAGCAGCATGATCACAGGGGGAGGCTACACCTTC
CASSMITGGGYTF
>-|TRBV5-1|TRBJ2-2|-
TGCGCCAGCAGCCAAAGCGAGCCCGGGGAGCTGTTTTTT
CASSQSEPGELFF
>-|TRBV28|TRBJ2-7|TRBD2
TGTGCCAGCAGTTCTTCTGGAGGGTGGCGGGAGAATAACTACGAGCAGTACTTC
CASSSSGGWRENNYEQYF
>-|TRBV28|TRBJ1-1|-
TGTGCCAGCAGTCGTTGGCCGTCTGAAGCTTTCTTT
CASSRWPSEAFF
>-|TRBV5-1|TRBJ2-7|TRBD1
TGCGCCAGCAGCCCGGGACAGGGGGCCCACGAGCAGTACTTC
CASSPGQGAHEQYF
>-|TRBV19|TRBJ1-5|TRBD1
TGTGCCAGTAGTATGACAGGGACTCAGCCCCAGCATTTT
CASSMTGTQPQHF
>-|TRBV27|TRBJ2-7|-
TGTGCCAGCAGTAGCTTATCGACGGTGAGCTCCTACGAGCAGTACTTC
CASSSLSTVSSYEQYF
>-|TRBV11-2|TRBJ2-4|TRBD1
TGTGCCAGCAGCGGGGGACAGTATGACATTCAGTACTTC
CASSGGQYDIQYF
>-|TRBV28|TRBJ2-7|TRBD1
TGTGCCAGCAGGGGACAGCCGGGGTACGAGCAGTACTTC
CASRGQPGYEQYF
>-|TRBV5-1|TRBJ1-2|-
TGCGCCAGCAGCCCCGGACAAGACTATGGCTACACCTTC
CASSPGQDYGYTF
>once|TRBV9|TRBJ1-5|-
TGTGCCAGCAGCGTAGAAGGGGGGCTTCAGCCCCAGCATTTT
CASSVEGGLQPQHF
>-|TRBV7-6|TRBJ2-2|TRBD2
TGTGCCAGCAGCTTAAGGTCCCCTGATGTCCGGACTAGCATCGACGGGGAGCTGTTTTTT
CASSLRSPDVRTSIDGELFF
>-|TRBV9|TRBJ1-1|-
TGTGCCAGCAGCGTAGATCTGAGGGGCAGCAACACTGAAGCTTTCTTT
CASSVDLRGSNTEAFF
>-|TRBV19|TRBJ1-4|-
TGTGCCAGTAGCGTACAGGGTAACAGGTTCGGTGAAAAACTGTTTTTT
CASSVQGNRFGEKLFF
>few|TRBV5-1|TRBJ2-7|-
TGCGCCAGCAGCTTAGGGTGGACTCGAGGGGGAGGGCCCCACGAGCAGTACTTC
CASSLGWTRGGGPHEQYF